This T cell receptor (beta chain) was found in a study of CD8 T cells in ankylosing spondylitis (dated by TCRdb to the late 2010s). Context from the whole study: The study profiled T cell receptor beta repertoires in healthy donors and ankylosing spondylitis patients to find disease-linked TCR variants. The whole study cohort included 85 to 120 healthy donors and over 20 ankylosing spondylitis patients. Peripheral blood samples were taken, and synovial fluid was additionally collected from ankylosing spondylitis patients. Here is what the overall study found, with its caveats: According to the report, matched synovial fluid samples from ankylosing spondylitis patients were significantly enriched for the disease-linked clones. A TCR beta motif made up of several highly homologous amino acid variants appeared to be characteristic of blood from ankylosing spondylitis patients. Some of the motif variants had been reported before in the synovial fluid and blood of reactive arthritis patients, a finding that suggests common disease-initiation mechanisms. A CD8+ phenotype was shown by the disease-linked clones, which were found at relatively low frequencies in peripheral blood.

V loses 0 bases of germline sequence and J loses 0 bases, and the interval between the two ends is 12 bases. The germline V gene yields SGHRS for CDR1 and YFSETQ for CDR2. The CDR3 runs 16 residues from the cysteine to the phenylalanine. Solely the CDR3 DNA is kept, with 48 bases framed from the first base. Reads for this sample came from an Illumina HiSeq 2500. Quantitative 5'-RACE with molecular barcodes was used to prepare TCR beta libraries. The original methods were these. To identify disease-linked TCR variants, a new computational method was used, one built on a probabilistic model of VDJ rearrangement. The public sequencing data were trimmed at Q25 with fastp and processed into clonotypes with MiXCR by TCRdb, which kept only in-frame beta chains. Rows are combined by CDR3 protein, so each entry shows the most common genes and DNA. TCRdb's processing, not the authors' own work, is the source of the V and J calls. The sample table holds roughly 490,000 distinct CDR3 sequences, of which about 5.4% were seen once. The ten largest account for approximately 4% of the sample.

This clonotype was recorded many times. Its antigen is not yet known. No clone much larger than this one lies a single base away; base qualities are absent. The chain couples TRBV5-1 to TRBJ1-2, with a tentative D gene TRBD1 over 5 matching bases. The TCR originated in a male donor with ankylosing spondylitis. Input material: blood, either unsorted or a sorted T cell fraction (not recorded which). The sequenced DNA is TGCGCCAGCAGCTTGGGATTCAGGGAAGCTAACTATGGCTACACCTTC. This translates into CASSLGFREANYGYTF. The CDR3 plus the reference TRBV5-1 and TRBJ1-2 genes for the other parts give the full variable domain: KAGVTQTPRYLIKTRGQQVTLSCSPISGHRSVSWYQQTPGQGLQFLFEYFSETQRNKGNFPGRFSGRQFSNSRSEMNVSTLELGDSALYLCASSLGFREANYGYTFGSGTRLTVV.